These T cell receptor beta chains were read from a single sample in a study of shared clonotypes between healthy human individuals. TCRdb's table, derived via immunoSEQ multiplex PCR, lists solely in-frame clones and lacks some. This sample has over 2,000,000 clones, with 85% to 95% found just once. Material: naive CD8+ T cells from PBMCs. The receptors originated from a man between 18 and 29 years old in good health. Some clones in this sample may be carry-over from other donors' samples. Both conserved end residues are part of each CDR3. D genes are given only for firm matches.

len | j_gene | d_gene | v_gene | CDR3aa
15 | TRBJ1-1 | TRBD1 | TRBV16 | CASSTQQGVDTEAFF
19 | TRBJ2-2 | TRBD1 | TRBV9 | CASSGLTGTLGPNTGELFF
16 | TRBJ2-7 | NA | TRBV7-9 | CASSLDAGTPSYEQYF
17 | TRBJ2-3 | TRBD2 | TRBV7-2 | CASSWPVTSGRGDTQYF
15 | TRBJ2-7 | NA | TRBV4-1 | CASSQVRTFGYEQYF
11 | TRBJ1-5 | NA | TRBV5-5 | CASDGRQPQHF
15 | TRBJ1-4 | TRBD1 | TRBV4-1 | CASSRDRGRDEKLFF
11 | TRBJ2-4 | NA | TRBV25-1 | CATNSGNIQYF
16 | TRBJ1-1 | NA | TRBV7-3 | CASSYKDVGRNTEAFF
15 | TRBJ2-3 | TRBD1 | TRBV6-5 | CASSYEGAVTDTQYF
16 | TRBJ1-5 | TRBD1 | TRBV7-9 | CASSLASQGADQPQHF
16 | TRBJ2-1 | NA | TRBV18 | CASSGAGTRVWNEQFF
16 | TRBJ2-1 | TRBD2 | TRBV6-5 | CASSYSGLAGVDEQFF
14 | TRBJ2-1 | NA | TRBV7-9 | CAGPDPPQYNEQFF
15 | TRBJ2-3 | TRBD2 | TRBV2 | CASSEALAVTDTQYF
15 | TRBJ2-3 | NA | TRBV5-1 | CASSPSLRGTDTQYF
13 | TRBJ2-7 | NA | TRBV5-1 | CASSEGDWLEQYF
15 | TRBJ1-6 | NA | TRBV2 | CASSEYVPTGSPLHF
15 | TRBJ2-1 | TRBD2 | TRBV7-9 | CASYLIQRREGRRFF
16 | TRBJ2-7 | NA | TRBV5-6 | CASSLIWSEVTHEQYF
10 | TRBJ2-7 | NA | TRBV20-1 | CSAAAWEQYF
14 | TRBJ2-1 | NA | TRBV27 | CASRGRGIYNEQFF
17 | TRBJ2-1 | NA | TRBV9 | CASSAPPGGGSMDEQFF
11 | TRBJ2-7 | NA | TRBV28 | CASSFLYEQYF
12 | TRBJ2-1 | TRBD2 | TRBV7-6 | CASGGGRNEQFF
10 | TRBJ1-5 | NA | TRBV21-1 | CASKPQPQHF
16 | TRBJ2-1 | TRBD2 | TRBV27 | CASSLTRPSGNNEQFF
15 | TRBJ1-4 | NA | TRBV7-8 | CASSPTTPGGEKLFF
17 | TRBJ2-1 | NA | TRBV5-1 | CASSRGKGSDSYNEQFF
15 | TRBJ1-2 | NA | TRBV7-8 | CASSPREVTNYGYTF
14 | TRBJ2-1 | NA | TRBV15 | CATLFRGHGDEQFF
16 | TRBJ2-1 | TRBD2 | TRBV11-3 | CASSWASGSPYNEQFF
14 | TRBJ1-5 | NA | TRBV10-2 | CASSETVSNQPQHF
16 | TRBJ2-3 | TRBD1 | TRBV9 | CASSLRTGGLTDTQYF
15 | TRBJ2-3 | NA | TRBV4-1 | CASSQVLAPTDTQYF
18 | TRBJ2-1 | TRBD2 | TRBV5-1 | CASSFGTSGFSNYNEQFF
15 | TRBJ1-5 | NA | TRBV9 | CASSVGGDSNQPQHF
16 | TRBJ1-3 | NA | TRBV11-2 | CASSPWDGPSGNTIYF
16 | TRBJ2-3 | TRBD2 | TRBV7-9 | CASSSREAPLEDTQYF
17 | TRBJ2-5 | NA | TRBV25-1 | CASSEFGGRLVVETQYF
15 | TRBJ2-7 | NA | TRBV27 | CASSLRGQGTFEQYF
13 | TRBJ2-7 | NA | TRBV7-9 | CASASPEVYEQYF
16 | TRBJ1-1 | NA | TRBV2 | CASSEAVGTMNTEAFF
15 | TRBJ1-2 | TRBD1 | TRBV18 | CASSPPGQGIYGYTF
15 | TRBJ2-3 | NA | TRBV7-6 | CASSFPGHSTDTQYF
15 | TRBJ2-3 | TRBD2 | TRBV4-3 | CASSTGRGRSDTQYF
16 | TRBJ1-5 | NA | TRBV19 | CASSINWRDPNQPQHF
14 | TRBJ1-1 | NA | TRBV4-3 | CASSQSRRGTEAFF
15 | TRBJ1-1 | NA | TRBV4-3 | CASSLGTGRPTEAFF
16 | TRBJ1-4 | TRBD1 | TRBV29-1 | CSASGTGGIGGEKLFF
17 | TRBJ1-2 | NA | TRBV27 | CASSWAPGHSPVGGYTF
13 | TRBJ1-5 | NA | TRBV25-1 | CASSEDGNQPQHF
12 | TRBJ1-2 | NA | TRBV28 | CASFFTGYGYTF
14 | TRBJ2-1 | TRBD2 | TRBV4-3 | CASSRTSVHNEQFF
14 | TRBJ2-2 | NA | TRBV29-1 | CSVARREYTGELFF